This T cell receptor (beta chain) stems from a study of T cell repertoires in cytomegalovirus infection. Background on the study: Indications came from public TCR beta signatures; they pointed to CMV infection and to a matching HLA type.

This clonotype was seen only a few times. What it binds is not known. Via MiXCR, TCRdb re-called the reads, giving one row per CDR3 protein. The sample records about 110,000 distinct CDR3 sequences, about 30% being singletons. Sequencing was performed on CD8+ T cells from cultured PBMCs, taken from culture after CMV antigen stimulation. The TCR was taken from a human donor in good health (CMV status not recorded). Some clones in this sample may be carry-over from other donors' samples.

The CDR3 DNA reads TGTGCCAGTAGTGATGTGCTAGTAGGAGAAAAACTGTTTTTT. This translates into CASSDVLVGEKLFF. This chain links TRBV19 with TRBJ1-4, with D hard to call. The germline V and J ends were trimmed by 5 bases and 8 bases, with 15 bases remaining between them. The V gene's germline CDR1 is LNHDA and CDR2 SQIVND (reference sequence). CDR3 length equals 14 residues.